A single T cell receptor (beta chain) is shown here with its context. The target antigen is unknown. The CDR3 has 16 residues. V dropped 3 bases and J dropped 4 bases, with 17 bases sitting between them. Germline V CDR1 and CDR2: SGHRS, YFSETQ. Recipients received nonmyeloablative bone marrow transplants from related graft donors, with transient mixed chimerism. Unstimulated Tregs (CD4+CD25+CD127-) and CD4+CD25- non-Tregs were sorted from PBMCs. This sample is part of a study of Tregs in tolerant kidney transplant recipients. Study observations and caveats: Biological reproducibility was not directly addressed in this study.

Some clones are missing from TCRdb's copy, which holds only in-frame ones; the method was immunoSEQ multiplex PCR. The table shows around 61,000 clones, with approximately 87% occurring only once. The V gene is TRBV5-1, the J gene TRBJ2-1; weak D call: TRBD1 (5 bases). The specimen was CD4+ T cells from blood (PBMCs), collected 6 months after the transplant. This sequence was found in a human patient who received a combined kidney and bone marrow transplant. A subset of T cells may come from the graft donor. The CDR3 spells CASSSYAVGLYNEQFF. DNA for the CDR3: TGCGCCAGCAGCTCGTATGCGGTGGGGCTATACAATGAGCAGTTCTTC.